These 18 T cell receptor beta chains originate from one sample sequenced in a study of blood T cell repertoires in COVID-19. This table comes from immunoSEQ multiplex PCR, and its TCRdb copy is limited to in-frame clones, with some not included. In the table there are 170,000 or so clones, roughly 90% of which are singletons. The specimen sequenced was peripheral blood. Receptor source: a man aged 50 to 59 with acute or convalescent COVID-19.

This clone has just one count. The chain links TRBV19 to TRBJ2-7; the D gene is possibly TRBD1 (6 bases). This CDR3 has 15 amino acids. Germline CDR1 and CDR2: LNHDA and SQIVND (reference sequence). V was clipped by 3 bases and J by 2 bases, with 14 bases between them. The CDR3, as DNA: TGTGCCAGTAGTATCTCGGGCAGGGGAACCTACGAGCAGTACTTC. It yields the protein CASSISGRGTYEQYF. The full variable domain, with the rest looked up from reference TRBV19 and TRBJ2-7, is DGGITQSPKYLFRKEGQNVTLSCEQNLNHDAMYWYRQDPGQGLRLIYYSQIVNDFQKGDIAEGYSVSREKKESFPLTVTSAQKNPTAFYLCASSISGRGTYEQYFGPGTRLTVT.

The rearrangement links TRBV19 to TRBJ1-6; 9 bases fit TRBD1. CDR1 and CDR2 from the germline V gene are LNHDA and SQIVND (reference sequence). The CDR3 is made up of 13 amino acids. V was clipped by 4 bases and J by 14 bases; unmatched bases: 6. CDR3 DNA: TGTGCCAGTAGTACCCCCGGACAGGGGTCCCTCCACTTT. Translating it yields CASSTPGQGSLHF.

V gene TRBV21-1 combines with J gene TRBJ1-5. TRBV21-1 is a pseudogene segment. The CDR3 sequence is 15 residues long. The CDR3 DNA reads as TGTGCCAGCAGCAAACCGGGTGGTTTCGCTCAGCCCCAGCATTTT. It is translated as CASSKPGGFAQPQHF.

The rearrangement joins TRBV7-2 to TRBJ1-2; TRBD1 might be the D (6 bases). The CDR3 has 14 residues. V lost 2 bases and J lost 4, with 11 bases in between. Germline lookup yields CDR1 SGHTA and CDR2 FQGNSA. CDR3 DNA: TGTGCCAGCAGCTTACGTAAGGACAGCTATGGCTACACCTTC. This translates into CASSLRKDSYGYTF. The full variable domain, with the rest looked up from reference TRBV7-2 and TRBJ1-2, is GAGVSQSPSNKVTEKGKDVELRCDPISGHTALYWYRQSLGQGLEFLIYFQGNSAPDKSGLPSDRFSAERTGGSVSTLTIQRTQQEDSAVYLCASSLRKDSYGYTFGSGTRLTVV.

V usage is TRBV6-6 and J usage is TRBJ1-3; a possible D gene is TRBD1 (6 bases). Germline V gene data show CDR1 as MNHNY and CDR2 as SVGAGI (reference sequence). The length of the CDR3 is 15 residues. The V end was cut by 0 bases, the J end by 5 bases, with 11 bases between. The CDR3 nucleotides read TGTGCCAGCAGTTACTCCACGGGGGGCAGAAACACCATATATTTT. It encodes CASSYSTGGRNTIYF.

This chain uses TRBV5-1 with TRBJ2-7, with D tentatively TRBD2 (6 bases). Per germline, CDR1 SGHRS and CDR2 YFSETQ. This CDR3 is 14 amino acids long. Trimming took off 3 bases at V and 6 bases at J, with 16 bases between the two ends. The CDR3 loop is CASSSRVGSGEQYF. The CDR3 coding sequence is TGCGCCAGCAGCTCCCGCGTGGGTAGCGGCGAGCAGTACTTC.

The chain carries TRBV7-9 and TRBJ1-2; no firm D call. Germline-derived CDR1 and CDR2 are SEHNR and FQNEAQ (reference sequence). Deletions cut 5 bases from V and 4 bases from J, with 20 bases between. The length of the CDR3 is 16 residues. CDR3 in DNA: TGTGCCAGCAGCCGCACAATGATCCCTCGGGGCTATGGCTACACCTTC. Encoded protein: CASSRTMIPRGYGYTF.

CDR3 DNA: TGTGCCAGCAGCTTAGAGCAGGTTCAAGATACGCAGTATTTT. This encodes CASSLEQVQDTQYF. The J gene is TRBJ2-3, the V gene TRBV7-2; D remains ambiguous. Looked up from germline, CDR1 is SGHTA and CDR2 is FQGNSA. This CDR3 has 14 residues. The ends were cut back, 1 base at V and 5 bases at J, with 10 bases in the middle.

V gene TRBV7-9 combines with J gene TRBJ2-3; TRBD2 matches at 8 bases. With V trimmed by 6 bases and J by 0 bases, 5 bases remained unmatched. This CDR3 contains 15 residues. CDR1 is SEHNR and CDR2 is FQNEAQ in the germline V gene (reference sequence). CDR3 nucleotides: TGTGCCAGCAGGTCTATAGCGGGAAGCACAGATACGCAGTATTTT. Translating it yields CASRSIAGSTDTQYF.

This sequence joins TRBV20-1 and TRBJ1-1; D gene unclear. CDR1 DFQATT and CDR2 SNEGSKA come from the germline V gene (reference sequence). V was pared by 3 bases and J by 8 bases, with 10 bases between. The CDR3 extends over 11 amino acids. CDR3 sequence: CSASGRVEAFF. Written as DNA, the CDR3 is TGCAGTGCTAGTGGGCGGGTCGAAGCTTTCTTT.

This chain connects TRBV7-8 to TRBJ1-2, with 10 bases aligning to TRBD1. Germline trimming cut 5 bases from V and 8 bases from J; bases unmatched to any gene: 8. The length of the CDR3 is 14 residues. The germline gives CDR1 SGHVS, CDR2 FQNEAQ. CDR3: CASSSSGQGRGYTF. The CDR3 DNA follows: TGTGCCAGCAGCAGTTCGGGACAGGGGAGAGGCTACACCTTC.

The chain uses TRBV18 and TRBJ1-1; 7 bases are a match to TRBD1. The CDR3 runs to 16 residues. Germline trimming cut 3 bases from V and 0 bases from J; bases unmatched to any gene: 7. Germline CDR1 is KGHSH and CDR2 is LQKENI. CDR3 region: CASSPPGTALNTEAFF. In DNA form, the CDR3 reads TGTGCCAGCTCACCCCCCGGGACAGCCTTGAACACTGAAGCTTTCTTT.

The rearrangement links TRBV5-1 to TRBJ1-1, with a possible D match to TRBD1 (6 bases). V was pared by 3 bases and J by 2 bases, with 20 bases between. The CDR3 is 17 residues long. Germline lookup yields CDR1 SGHRS and CDR2 YFSETQ. CDR3 loop: CASSSLDGGADNTEAFF. The DNA of the CDR3 is TGCGCCAGCAGCTCCCTGGATGGGGGCGCCGATAACACTGAAGCTTTCTTT.

V gene TRBV9 combines with J gene TRBJ2-3; 7 bases are shared with TRBD1. The junction had 14 bases not matched to a gene; V was cut back by 0 bases and J by 1 base. This CDR3 is 19 amino acids long. Germline values: CDR1 SGDLS, CDR2 YYNGEE. The CDR3: CASSVGGMRQGSGTDTQYF. The CDR3 nucleotides are TGTGCCAGCAGCGTAGGGGGGATGCGACAGGGTTCTGGCACAGATACGCAGTATTTT.

The chain couples TRBV5-5 to TRBJ2-1; 12 positions match TRBD1. The CDR3 totals 15 residues. Germline CDR1 SGHKS, CDR2 YYEKEE (reference sequence). V trimming: 5 bases; J trimming: 8 bases; junction bases outside the gene matches: 8. The CDR3 here is CASRGWDRGLDEQFF. For the CDR3, the DNA is TGTGCCAGCAGGGGATGGGACAGGGGGCTGGATGAGCAGTTCTTC.

V and J are TRBV4-1 and TRBJ1-1; D is ambiguous. This CDR3 comprises 12 residues. Trimming took off 4 bases at V and 4 bases at J, with 7 bases between the two ends. CDR1 is MGHRA, CDR2 YSYEKL, per germline. In DNA form, the CDR3 reads TGCGCCAGCAGCCTCGGGAGCACTGAAGCTTTCTTT. Protein product: CASSLGSTEAFF.

The chain recombines TRBV5-8 with TRBJ1-1; tentatively, D is TRBD1 (6 bases). The CDR3 is 14 amino acids. V was pared by 4 bases and J by 3 bases, with 13 bases between. The germline gives CDR1 SGHTS, CDR2 YDEGEE. CDR3 DNA: TGTGCCAGCAGCCGTCTACAGGGAGACACTGAAGCTTTCTTT. Protein sequence: CASSRLQGDTEAFF.

The V gene is TRBV9, the J gene TRBJ2-1, with 9 bases matching TRBD2. The CDR3 consists of 15 residues. Unmatched junction bases numbered 6, after V lost 0 bases and J lost 8 bases. Germline V gene data show CDR1 as SGDLS and CDR2 as YYNGEE. The CDR3 here is CASSVGRREGYEQFF. The CDR3 coding sequence is TGTGCCAGCAGCGTAGGAAGGCGGGAGGGGTATGAGCAGTTCTTC.